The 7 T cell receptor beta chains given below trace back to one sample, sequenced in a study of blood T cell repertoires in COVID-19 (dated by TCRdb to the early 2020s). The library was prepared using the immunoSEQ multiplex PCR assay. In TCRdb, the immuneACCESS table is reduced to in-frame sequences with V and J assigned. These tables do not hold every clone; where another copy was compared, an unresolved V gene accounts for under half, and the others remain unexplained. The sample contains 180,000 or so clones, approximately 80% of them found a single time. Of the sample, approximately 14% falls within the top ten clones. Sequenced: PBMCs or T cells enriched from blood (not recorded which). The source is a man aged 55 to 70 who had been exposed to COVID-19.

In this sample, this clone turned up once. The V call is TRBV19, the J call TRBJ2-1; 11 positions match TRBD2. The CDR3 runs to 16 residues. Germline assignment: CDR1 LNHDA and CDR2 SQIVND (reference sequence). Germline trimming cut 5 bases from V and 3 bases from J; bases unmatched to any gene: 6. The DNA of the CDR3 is TGTGCCAGTAGTCCCCCCGGGACTAGCGGCTACAATGAGCAGTTCTTC. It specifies CASSPPGTSGYNEQFF.

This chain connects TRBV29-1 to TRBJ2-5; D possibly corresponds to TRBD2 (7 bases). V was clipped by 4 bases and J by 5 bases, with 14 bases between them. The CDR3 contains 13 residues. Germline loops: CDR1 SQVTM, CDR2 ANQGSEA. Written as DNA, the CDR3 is TGCAGCGTTGCTTCCGGGGGGCGGGAGACCCAGTACTTC. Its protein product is CSVASGGRETQYF.

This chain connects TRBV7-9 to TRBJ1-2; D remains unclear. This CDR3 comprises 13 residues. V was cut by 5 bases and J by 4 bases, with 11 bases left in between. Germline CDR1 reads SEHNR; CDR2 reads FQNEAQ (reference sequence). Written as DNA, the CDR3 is TGTGCCAGCAGCGAGGGTGGAAGCTATGGCTACACCTTC. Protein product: CASSEGGSYGYTF. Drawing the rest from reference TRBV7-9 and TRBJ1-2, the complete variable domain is DTGVSQNPRHKITKRGQNVTFRCDPISEHNRLYWYRQTLGQGPEFLTYFQNEAQLEKSRLLSDRFSAERPKGSFSTLEIQRTEQGDSAMYLCASSEGGSYGYTFGSGTRLTVV.

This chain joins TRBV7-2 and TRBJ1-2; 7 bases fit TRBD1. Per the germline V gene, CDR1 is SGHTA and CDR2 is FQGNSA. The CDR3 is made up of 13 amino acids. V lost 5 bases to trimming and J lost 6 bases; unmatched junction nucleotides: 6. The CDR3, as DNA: TGTGCCAGCAGCCCAGGGGGAATACATGGCTACACCTTC. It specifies CASSPGGIHGYTF.

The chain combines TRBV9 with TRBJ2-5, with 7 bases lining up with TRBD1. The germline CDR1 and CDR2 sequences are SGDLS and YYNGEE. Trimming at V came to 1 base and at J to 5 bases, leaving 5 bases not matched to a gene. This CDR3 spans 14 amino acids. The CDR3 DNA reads TGTGCCAGCAGCGTAACGAGGGGGCTGGAGACCCAGTACTTC. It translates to CASSVTRGLETQYF.

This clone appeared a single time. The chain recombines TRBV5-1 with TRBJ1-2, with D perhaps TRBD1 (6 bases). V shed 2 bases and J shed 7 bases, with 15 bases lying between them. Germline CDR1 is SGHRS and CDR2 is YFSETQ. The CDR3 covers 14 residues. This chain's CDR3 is CASSFGGGPSGYTF. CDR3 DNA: TGCGCCAGCAGCTTCGGCGGGGGCCCTAGTGGCTACACCTTC.

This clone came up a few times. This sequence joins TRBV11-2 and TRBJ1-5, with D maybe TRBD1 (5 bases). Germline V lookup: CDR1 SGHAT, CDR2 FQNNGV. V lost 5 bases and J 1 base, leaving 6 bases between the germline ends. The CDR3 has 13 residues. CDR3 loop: CASSGQSNQPQHF. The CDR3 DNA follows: TGTGCCAGCAGCGGACAAAGCAATCAGCCCCAGCATTTT.